Following are 18 T cell receptor beta chains from one sample sequenced in a study of cytomegalovirus exposure and HLA in healthy donors. The PCR employed 60 Vbeta primers together with 13 Jbeta primers. TCRdb's table, derived via immunoSEQ multiplex PCR, lists solely in-frame clones and lacks some. The data hold more than 90,000 clones, with roughly 69% observed a single time. Specimen: PBMCs. Receptors were obtained from a man aged 50 to 60 in good health and CMV-seronegative.

The CDR3 loop is CASSPRQGVETQYF. CDR3 in DNA: TGCGCCAGCAGCCCGAGACAGGGTGTAGAGACCCAGTACTTC. V is TRBV5-1 and J is TRBJ2-5; TRBD1 aligns across 7 bases. CDR1 is SGHRS, CDR2 YFSETQ, per germline. The CDR3 has 14 amino acids. After removal of 4 bases from V and 4 bases from J, the junction contained 7 bases not matched to a gene. The entire variable domain, with the rest obtained from reference TRBV5-1 and TRBJ2-5, is as follows: KAGVTQTPRYLIKTRGQQVTLSCSPISGHRSVSWYQQTPGQGLQFLFEYFSETQRNKGNFPGRFSGRQFSNSRSEMNVSTLELGDSALYLCASSPRQGVETQYFGPGTRLLVL.

The chain links TRBV6-5 to TRBJ2-7; D perhaps matches TRBD1 (5 bases). Trimming shortened V by 0 bases and J by 5 bases, and 14 bases separated the two germline ends. The germline V gene encodes CDR1 MNHEY and CDR2 SVGAGI. This CDR3 contains 15 residues. In DNA form, the CDR3 reads TGTGCCAGCAGTTACTCGATTAGGGGTGTCAACGAGCAGTACTTC. It translates to CASSYSIRGVNEQYF.

The chain joins TRBV7-9 to TRBJ1-5; D ambiguous. Trimming cost V 2 bases and J 2 bases, with 4 bases left between them. CDR1 SEHNR and CDR2 FQNEAQ come from the germline V gene (reference sequence). The CDR3 covers 13 residues. CDR3 region: CASSLTGNQPQHF. For the CDR3, the DNA is TGTGCCAGCAGCTTAACGGGCAATCAGCCCCAGCATTTT. Combining the CDR3 with reference TRBV7-9 and TRBJ1-5 gives the whole variable domain DTGVSQNPRHKITKRGQNVTFRCDPISEHNRLYWYRQTLGQGPEFLTYFQNEAQLEKSRLLSDRFSAERPKGSFSTLEIQRTEQGDSAMYLCASSLTGNQPQHFGDGTRLSIL.

The chain links TRBV29-1 to TRBJ2-3, with a weak D call TRBD2 (7 bases). V lost 7 bases and J lost 1, with 15 bases in between. The germline V gene has CDR1 SQVTM and CDR2 ANQGSEA. The CDR3 contains 14 residues. This CDR3 is CSARGGTRTDTQYF. The CDR3 nucleotides are TGCAGCGCAAGGGGGGGGACGCGCACAGATACGCAGTATTTT.

This clone showed up just once. This rearrangement joins TRBV5-4 to TRBJ2-3; the match to TRBD1 covers 7 bases. Trimming cost V 4 bases and J 5 bases; bases outside gene matches: 13. This CDR3 has 16 amino acids. Looked up from germline, CDR1 is SGHNT and CDR2 is YYREEE (reference sequence). The CDR3 DNA sequence: TGTGCCAGCAGCCCCGGGAACAGGGGAGATGGAGATACGCAGTATTTT. It is translated as CASSPGNRGDGDTQYF.

The V and J genes are TRBV11-2 and TRBJ2-5; D is perhaps TRBD2 (5 bases). Germline-derived CDR1 and CDR2 are SGHAT and FQNNGV. Trimming stripped 0 bases from V and 1 base from J, with 9 bases between. The CDR3 is made up of 15 amino acids. CDR3 in DNA: TGTGCCAGCAGCTTAGATCCGGGAACCCAAGAGACCCAGTACTTC. It codes for CASSLDPGTQETQYF. The full variable domain, completed using reference TRBV11-2 and TRBJ2-5, is EAGVAQSPRYKIIEKRQSVAFWCNPISGHATLYWYQQILGQGPKLLIQFQNNGVVDDSQLPKDRFSAERLKGVDSTLKIQPAKLEDSAVYLCASSLDPGTQETQYFGPGTRLLVL.

This clone was seen a handful of times. The rearrangement links TRBV28 to TRBJ1-4; perhaps TRBD1 as D (6 bases). The CDR3 runs 15 residues. The ends were cut back, 6 bases at V and 4 bases at J, with 15 bases in the middle. Per the germline V gene, CDR1 is MDHEN and CDR2 is SYDVKM. The CDR3 coding sequence is TGTGCCAGCAGCCGAACAGGGAATTATAATGAAAAACTGTTTTTT. Protein product: CASSRTGNYNEKLFF.

The chain employs TRBV5-1 and TRBJ1-1, with 7 bases that match TRBD1. There are 14 residues in the CDR3. The V gene's germline CDR1 is SGHRS and CDR2 YFSETQ. V shed 4 bases and J 2 bases; nucleotides not matched to a gene: 5. Written as DNA, the CDR3 is TGCGCCAGCAGCGTAGACAGGGTTAACACTGAAGCTTTCTTT. This translates into CASSVDRVNTEAFF.

In this sample, this clone turned up a few times. The rearrangement links TRBV10-3 to TRBJ1-1; D possibly corresponds to TRBD1 (5 bases). This CDR3 is built from 13 residues. V lost 6 bases to trimming and J lost 1 base, with 9 bases between them. Germline V gene lookup returns CDR1 ENHRY and CDR2 SYGVKD. This CDR3 is CAISSGGNTEAFF. CDR3 DNA: TGTGCCATCAGCTCCGGGGGGAACACTGAAGCTTTCTTT.

This clone was counted between two and nine times. This sequence joins TRBV7-2 and TRBJ1-1, with D possibly TRBD1 on 5 matching bases. The V gene lost 0 bases and the J gene lost 7 bases, with 12 bases spanning the gap. The CDR3 consists of 14 residues. Germline loops: CDR1 SGHTA, CDR2 FQGNSA. In DNA, the CDR3 is TGTGCCAGCAGCTTAGCGCTAACGGGACTTGAAGCTTTCTTT. Its protein product is CASSLALTGLEAFF. Combining the CDR3 with reference TRBV7-2 and TRBJ1-1 gives the whole variable domain GAGVSQSPSNKVTEKGKDVELRCDPISGHTALYWYRQSLGQGLEFLIYFQGNSAPDKSGLPSDRFSAERTGGSVSTLTIQRTQQEDSAVYLCASSLALTGLEAFFGQGTRLTVV.

This CDR3 reads CASSPRLADTQYF. In DNA, the CDR3 is TGTGCCAGCAGCCCCCGACTGGCGGATACGCAGTATTTT. The rearrangement links TRBV7-9 to TRBJ2-3; D gene unclear. CDR1 SEHNR and CDR2 FQNEAQ come from the germline V gene (reference sequence). The V end lost 5 bases, the J end lost 6 bases, and 12 bases lay between the germline ends. There are 13 residues in the CDR3.

The chain combines TRBV9 with TRBJ1-1; D unclear. CDR1 SGDLS and CDR2 YYNGEE come from the germline V gene. V was trimmed by 0 bases and J by 4 bases, leaving 13 bases between them. CDR3 length: 15 amino acids. CDR3 in amino acids: CASSVGPGSATEAFF. The CDR3 DNA follows: TGTGCCAGCAGCGTAGGTCCCGGGTCTGCCACTGAAGCTTTCTTT.

This chain uses TRBV29-1 with TRBJ2-5; no clear D. Per the germline V gene, CDR1 is SQVTM and CDR2 is ANQGSEA. V lost 0 bases to trimming and J lost 4 bases, with 9 bases between them. The CDR3 runs 13 residues. CDR3 sequence reads: CSVEEPGGETQYF. The DNA for the CDR3 is TGCAGCGTTGAAGAACCGGGTGGAGAGACCCAGTACTTC. Variable domain in full (rest from reference TRBV29-1 and TRBJ2-5): SAVISQKPSRDICQRGTSLTIQCQVDSQVTMMFWYRQQPGQSLTLIATANQGSEATYESGFVIDKFPISRPNLTFSTLTVSNMSPEDSSIYLCSVEEPGGETQYFGPGTRLLVL.

The CDR3 nucleotides read TGTGCCAGTCTTCTCCAGGGGGCGACTGAAGCTTTCTTT. As protein: CASLLQGATEAFF. V is TRBV7-9 and J is TRBJ1-1, with 8 bases that match TRBD1. The V segment lost 9 bases and the J segment 5 bases; nucleotides outside the gene matches: 8. This CDR3 has 13 residues. Germline V gene lookup returns CDR1 SEHNR and CDR2 FQNEAQ (reference sequence).

Written as DNA, the CDR3 is TGCGCCAGCAGCTTAAGAGAAAGCTCCTACAATGAGCAGTTCTTC. Its protein product is CASSLRESSYNEQFF. The rearrangement links TRBV5-1 to TRBJ2-1, with no clear D. The germline CDR1 and CDR2 sequences are SGHRS and YFSETQ. Trimming took off 2 bases at V and 0 bases at J, with 9 bases between the two ends. The length of the CDR3 is 15 residues.

The CDR3, as DNA: TGTGCCAGCAGACGGCGGGGGGTTGGAGATACGCAGTATTTT. This codes for CASRRRGVGDTQYF. The chain combines TRBV6-5 with TRBJ2-3, with TRBD2 matching over 8 bases. This CDR3 has 14 amino acids. Germline V gives CDR1 MNHEY, CDR2 SVGAGI. Trimming at V came to 6 bases and at J to 5 bases, leaving 7 bases not matched to a gene.

The chain is built from TRBV29-1 and TRBJ2-3, with 7 bases matching TRBD2. The germline CDR1 and CDR2 sequences are SQVTM and ANQGSEA. Trimming removed 3 bases from V and 3 bases from J; junction bases left unmatched: 6. The CDR3 is made up of 14 amino acids. For the CDR3, the DNA is TGCAGCGTTGAGACTCCTAGCGGAACAGATACGCAGTATTTT. As protein: CSVETPSGTDTQYF.

J is TRBJ2-3 and V is TRBV5-1; D possibly corresponds to TRBD2 (5 bases). This CDR3 region has 17 residues. The ends were cut back, 1 base at V and 5 bases at J, with 20 bases in the middle. Germline V gene lookup returns CDR1 SGHRS and CDR2 YFSETQ. The CDR3 loop is CASSLSVGALHGDTQYF. The CDR3 region has the DNA TGCGCCAGCAGCTTGAGTGTGGGAGCCTTGCATGGAGATACGCAGTATTTT.